The next 2 T cell receptor beta chains were all read from a single sample in a study of T cells in narcolepsy. The protocol was immunoSEQ multiplex PCR, while the TCRdb copy is restricted to in-frame clones and leaves out a portion. In the table there are about 30,000 clones, around four fifths of which are singletons. Sequenced material: CD45RA- memory CD4+ T cells from PBMCs. Receptor source: a human donor with narcolepsy.

This clone was recorded once. This chain links TRBV7-9 with TRBJ1-5; no definite D call. Trimming took 1 base from V and 6 from J, leaving 7 bases between them. The CDR3 has 13 residues. Germline values: CDR1 SEHNR, CDR2 FQNEAQ (reference sequence). The CDR3 is CASSLEGPQPQHF. The CDR3 nucleotides read TGTGCCAGCAGCTTAGAAGGTCCTCAGCCCCAGCATTTT.

The chain uses TRBV7-6 and TRBJ2-1; 12 bases map to TRBD2. The CDR3 is 17 amino acids. V trimming: 5 bases; J trimming: 4 bases; junction bases outside the gene matches: 9. Germline CDR1 SGHVS, CDR2 FNYEAQ. The CDR3, as DNA: TGTGCCAGCAGCCGGACAGGGGGGACTAGCGGGTACAATGAGCAGTTCTTC. Translated: CASSRTGGTSGYNEQFF.